This T cell receptor beta chain comes out of a study of blood T cell repertoires in COVID-19. As for the study in general: Samples representing acute and convalescent COVID-19 were sourced from the United States, Italy and Spain. Sample material is recorded as cDNA or gDNA derived from T cells, B-cell-depleted T cells, or PBMCs.

Germline loops: CDR1 MNHNS, CDR2 SASEGT. The CDR3 extends over 13 amino acids. The V end was cut by 2 bases, the J end by 8 bases, with 10 bases between. In the source study's methods: By means of reference gene primer amplification, nucleated cell counts were estimated. The data were produced by immunoSEQ multiplex PCR, yet TCRdb's version contains in-frame clones alone and is incomplete. V and J calls and clone size are given by that table; D and trimming were obtained from the DNA. The sample holds about 440,000 clones; about 89% are singletons and the top ten take more than 4%. The chain has TRBV6-1 and TRBJ2-1; possible D gene TRBD1, 6 bases. The sample consisted of peripheral blood. The TCR sequence derives from a young woman with acute or convalescent COVID-19. CDR3 DNA sequence: TGTGCCAGCAGTGAACACAGGGATGATGAGCAGTTCTTC. This sequence encodes CASSEHRDDEQFF.